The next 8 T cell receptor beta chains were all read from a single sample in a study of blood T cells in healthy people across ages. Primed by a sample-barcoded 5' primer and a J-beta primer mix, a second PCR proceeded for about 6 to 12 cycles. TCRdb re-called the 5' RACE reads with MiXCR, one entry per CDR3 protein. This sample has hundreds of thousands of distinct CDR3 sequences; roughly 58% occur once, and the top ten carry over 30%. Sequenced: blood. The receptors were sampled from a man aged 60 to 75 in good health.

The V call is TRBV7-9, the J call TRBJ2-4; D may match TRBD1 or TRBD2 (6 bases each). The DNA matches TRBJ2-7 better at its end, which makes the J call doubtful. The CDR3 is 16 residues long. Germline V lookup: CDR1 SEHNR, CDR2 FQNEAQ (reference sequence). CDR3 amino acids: CASSTDVQGRGGEQYF. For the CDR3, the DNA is TGTGCCAGCAGCACGGATGTACAGGGTCGGGGAGGCGAGCAGTACTTC.

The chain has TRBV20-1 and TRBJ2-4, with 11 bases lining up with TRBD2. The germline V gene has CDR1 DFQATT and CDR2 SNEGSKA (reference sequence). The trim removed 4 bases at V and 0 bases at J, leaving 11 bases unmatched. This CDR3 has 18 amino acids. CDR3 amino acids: CSATLAGGAGLAKNIQYF. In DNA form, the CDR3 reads TGCAGTGCTACCTTAGCGGGGGGGGCCGGCCTAGCCAAAAACATTCAGTACTTC.

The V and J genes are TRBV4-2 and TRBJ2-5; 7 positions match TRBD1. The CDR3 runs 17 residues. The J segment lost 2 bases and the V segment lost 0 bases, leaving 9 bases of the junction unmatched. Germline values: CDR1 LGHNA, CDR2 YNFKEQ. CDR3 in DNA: TGTGCCAGCAGCCAAGAATATAGGGGGCGAAAACAAGAGACCCAGTACTTC. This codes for CASSQEYRGRKQETQYF.

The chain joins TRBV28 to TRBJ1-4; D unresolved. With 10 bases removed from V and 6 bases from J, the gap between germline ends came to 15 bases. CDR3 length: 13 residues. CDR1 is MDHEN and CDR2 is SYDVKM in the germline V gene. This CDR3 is CATLTGLDEKLFF. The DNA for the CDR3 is TGTGCCACCTTGACCGGGCTGGATGAAAAACTGTTTTTT.

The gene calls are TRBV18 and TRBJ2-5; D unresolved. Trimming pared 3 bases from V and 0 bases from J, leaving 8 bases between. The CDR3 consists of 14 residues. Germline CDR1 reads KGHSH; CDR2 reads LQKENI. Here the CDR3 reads CASSPKRNQETQYF. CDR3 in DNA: TGTGCCAGCTCACCGAAACGGAACCAAGAGACCCAGTACTTC. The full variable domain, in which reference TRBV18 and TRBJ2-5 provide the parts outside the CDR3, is NAGVMQNPRHLVRRRGQEARLRCSPMKGHSHVYWYRQLPEEGLKFMVYLQKENIIDESGMPKERFSAEFPKEGPSILRIQQVVRGDSAAYFCASSPKRNQETQYFGPGTRLLVL.

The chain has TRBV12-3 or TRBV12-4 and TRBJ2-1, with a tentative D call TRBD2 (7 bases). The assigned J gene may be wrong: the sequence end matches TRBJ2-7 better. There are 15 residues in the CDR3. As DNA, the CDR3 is TGTGCCAGCAGCCTTCCGGGGGGCCCATACAATGAGCAGTACTTC. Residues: CASSLPGGPYNEQYF.

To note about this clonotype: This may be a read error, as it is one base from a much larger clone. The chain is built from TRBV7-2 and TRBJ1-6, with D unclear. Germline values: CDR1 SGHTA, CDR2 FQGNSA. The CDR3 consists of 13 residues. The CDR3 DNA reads TGTGCCAACAGCTTGTGGGTTGGTTCACCCCTCCACTTT. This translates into CANSLWVGSPLHF.

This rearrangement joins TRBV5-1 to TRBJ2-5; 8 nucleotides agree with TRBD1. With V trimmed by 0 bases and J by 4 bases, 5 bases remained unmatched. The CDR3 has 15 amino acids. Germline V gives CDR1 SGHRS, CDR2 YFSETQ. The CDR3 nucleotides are TGCGCCAGCAGCTTGGGTGGACAGGGCTTAGAGACCCAGTACTTC. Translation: CASSLGGQGLETQYF.